What follows are 9 T cell receptor beta chains derived from one specimen sequenced in a study of naive and memory T cell subsets. An equimolar mix of two oligonucleotides served as the beta constant-region primer for TRBC1 and TRBC2. TCRdb re-derived calls from the UMI-ligation and nested PCR reads in MiXCR, one entry per CDR3 protein. The repertoire holds under 40,000 distinct CDR3 sequences, with about 14% as singletons. Sequenced sample: effector memory CD4+ T cells from blood. Subset specified: effector memory, CD45RA- CD27-. The receptors stem from a human donor in good health.

In this sample, this clonotype turned up many times. The chain employs TRBV12-3 or TRBV12-4 and TRBJ1-1, with unresolved D. V lost 6 bases to trimming and J lost 1 base, with 9 bases between them. This CDR3 is built from 13 residues. CDR3 residues: CASSQLQNTEAFF. The CDR3 DNA sequence: TGTGCCAGCAGCCAACTGCAGAACACTGAAGCTTTCTTT.

This clonotype showed up just a few times. CDR3 protein: CASSLLPDYEQYF. DNA for the CDR3: TGTGCCAGCAGTTTGCTTCCCGACTACGAGCAGTACTTC. The chain has TRBV12-3 or TRBV12-4 and TRBJ2-7; D remains unclear. This CDR3 has 13 amino acids. The V end was cut by 3 bases, the J end by 3 bases, with 9 bases between.

About this clonotype: A read error may explain this, as a much larger clone is one base away. The gene calls are TRBV30 and TRBJ1-1; D is possibly TRBD1 (5 bases). The V end lost 1 base, the J end lost 7 bases, and 13 bases lay between the germline ends. Germline V CDR1 and CDR2: GTSNPN, SVGIG (reference sequence). The CDR3 extends over 13 amino acids. CDR3 loop: CAWSGAGTGEAFF. DNA of the CDR3: TGTGCCTGGAGTGGTGCGGGGACGGGTGAAGCTTTCTTT.

J is TRBJ2-4 and V is TRBV28, with D perhaps TRBD2 (6 bases). With 6 bases removed from V and 5 bases from J, the gap between germline ends came to 11 bases. This CDR3 is built from 13 residues. Germline V gene lookup returns CDR1 MDHEN and CDR2 SYDVKM. As DNA, the CDR3 is TGTGCCAGCAGCGGAGGGCCCCAAAACATTCAGTACTTC. Protein sequence: CASSGGPQNIQYF.

This clonotype has a handful of counts. The CDR3 spells CASSPAYEQYF. CDR3 DNA sequence: TGTGCCAGCAGCCCCGCCTACGAGCAGTACTTC. The rearrangement uses TRBV12-3 or TRBV12-4 and TRBJ2-7; D is ambiguous. V was cut by 6 bases and J by 2 bases, with 5 bases left in between. CDR3 length: 11 residues.

This chain connects TRBV2 to TRBJ2-2; D unresolved. The CDR3 contains 12 residues. Germline CDR1 reads SNHLY; CDR2 reads FYNNEI. V was trimmed by 4 bases and J by 6 bases, leaving 6 bases between them. CDR3 loop: CASSGVAGELFF. In DNA form, the CDR3 reads TGTGCCAGCAGTGGCGTGGCCGGGGAGCTGTTTTTT.

This clonotype has a count of ten or more. The CDR3 DNA sequence: TGTGCCAGCACCATTCCTCGGGGAGGTGTCACAGATACGCAGTATTTT. It encodes CASTIPRGGVTDTQYF. This chain uses TRBV7-2 with TRBJ2-3, with D perhaps TRBD2 (6 bases). The germline V gene encodes CDR1 SGHTA and CDR2 FQGNSA. This CDR3 spans 16 amino acids. The V gene lost 7 bases and the J gene lost 2 bases, with 19 bases spanning the gap.

To note about this clonotype: This sequence may be a read error, since a much larger clone differs from it by one base. V usage is TRBV2 and J usage is TRBJ2-1; possible D gene TRBD1, 5 bases. Per the germline V gene, CDR1 is SNHLY and CDR2 is FYNNEI. This CDR3 is built from 14 residues. The CDR3 DNA sequence: TGTGCCAGCAGTTTGTTACGACAGACCAATGAGCAGCTCTTC. Protein sequence: CASSLLRQTNEQLF.

The gene calls are TRBV6-2 or TRBV6-3 and TRBJ1-1; D is undetermined. Trimming cost V 0 bases and J 5 bases, with 7 bases left between them. Germline V gene lookup returns CDR1 MNHEY and CDR2 SVGEGT. This CDR3 spans 13 amino acids. The CDR3 sequence is CASSYSEGTEAFF. The CDR3 DNA reads TGTGCCAGCAGTTACTCGGAGGGAACTGAAGCTTTCTTT.